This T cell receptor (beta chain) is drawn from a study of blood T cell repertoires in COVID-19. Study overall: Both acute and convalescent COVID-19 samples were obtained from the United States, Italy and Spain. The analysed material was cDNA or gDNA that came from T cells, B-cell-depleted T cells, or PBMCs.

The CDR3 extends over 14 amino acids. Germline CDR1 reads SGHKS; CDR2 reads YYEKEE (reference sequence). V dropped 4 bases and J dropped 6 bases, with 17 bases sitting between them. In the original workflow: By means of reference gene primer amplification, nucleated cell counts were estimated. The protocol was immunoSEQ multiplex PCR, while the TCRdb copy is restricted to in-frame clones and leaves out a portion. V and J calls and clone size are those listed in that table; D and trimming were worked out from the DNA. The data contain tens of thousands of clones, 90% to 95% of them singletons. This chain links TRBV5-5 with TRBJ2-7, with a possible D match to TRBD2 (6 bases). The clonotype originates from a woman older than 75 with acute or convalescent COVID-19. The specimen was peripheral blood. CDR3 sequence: CASSQEGASVEQYF. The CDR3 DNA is TGTGCCAGCAGCCAGGAGGGTGCGAGCGTCGAGCAGTACTTC.